The 20 T cell receptor beta chains in this list originate from one sample, sequenced in a study of blood T cell repertoires in COVID-19 (TCRdb year 2020). Receptor libraries were prepared by the immunoSEQ multiplex PCR assay. The immuneACCESS repertoire file appears here via TCRdb, limited to in-frame rearrangements. These files lack a portion of the clones; in checked studies, under half of the deficit traces to unresolved V genes, and the cause of the others is not known. The sample includes 200,000 or so clones, with 84% observed a single time. The top ten constitute approximately 15% of the sample. Sequenced input: peripheral blood. The receptor source for this set is a young man with active or convalescent COVID-19.

The J gene is TRBJ1-2, the V gene TRBV14; 7 bases match TRBD1. Germline V gene sequence: CDR1 SGHDN, CDR2 FVKESK. CDR3 length: 16 residues. V lost 0 bases and J lost 4; bases outside the gene matches: 8. The CDR3: CASSQDGTATSYGYTF. The CDR3 nucleotides read TGTGCCAGCAGCCAAGATGGGACAGCCACGAGCTATGGCTACACCTTC. Supplemented by reference TRBV14 and TRBJ1-2, the full variable domain reads EAGVTQFPSHSVIEKGQTVTLRCDPISGHDNLYWYRRVMGKEIKFLLHFVKESKQDESGMPNNRFLAERTGGTYSTLKVQPAELEDSGVYFCASSQDGTATSYGYTFGSGTRLTVV.

The rearrangement links TRBV9 to TRBJ1-4; 9 positions agree with TRBD1. The CDR3 is made up of 15 amino acids. Unmatched junction bases numbered 5, after V lost 3 bases and J lost 5 bases. CDR1 and CDR2 (germline): SGDLS, YYNGEE. CDR3 protein: CASSATGGRNEKLFF. Here the CDR3 DNA reads TGTGCCAGCAGCGCAACAGGGGGCAGGAATGAAAAACTGTTTTTT.

The chain uses TRBV11-1 and TRBJ1-1, with 8 bases fitting TRBD1. The germline V gene encodes CDR1 SGHAT and CDR2 FQDESV (reference sequence). With 4 bases clipped from V and 6 bases from J, the junction kept 7 bases outside the gene matches. The CDR3 is 14 residues long. DNA of the CDR3: TGTGCCAGCAGCTCCTCAGGGGGCAGCGCTGAAGCTTTCTTT. This gives the protein CASSSSGGSAEAFF.

The rearrangement links TRBV13 to TRBJ2-1; D is ambiguous. Trimming removed 5 bases from V and 0 bases from J, with 5 bases in between. CDR1 is PRHDT and CDR2 is FYEKMQ in the germline V gene (reference sequence). There are 13 residues in the CDR3. CDR3 DNA sequence: TGTGCCAGCAGCACAAGCTCCTACAATGAGCAGTTCTTC. Protein product: CASSTSSYNEQFF.

This clone was observed a handful of times. The J gene is TRBJ1-6, the V gene TRBV15, with D possibly being TRBD1 (5 bases). CDR3 length: 18 residues. V lost 0 bases and J 2 bases, leaving 14 bases between the germline ends. Germline CDR1 reads LNHNV; CDR2 reads YYDKDF (reference sequence). The CDR3 here is CATSRDPPRQTYNSPLHF. The CDR3 DNA reads as TGTGCCACCAGCAGAGATCCCCCACGACAGACCTATAATTCACCCCTCCACTTT.

The chain combines TRBV5-8 with TRBJ1-2, with a weak D call TRBD1 (5 bases). This CDR3 has 14 residues. CDR1 and CDR2 from the germline V gene are SGHTS and YDEGEE. The V gene lost 0 bases and the J gene lost 2 bases, with 8 bases spanning the gap. CDR3 sequence (DNA): TGTGCCAGCAGCTTGGAGGGGTCCAACTATGGCTACACCTTC. Its translation: CASSLEGSNYGYTF.

The rearrangement uses TRBV5-1 and TRBJ1-4; TRBD1 matches at 9 bases. V trimming: 5 bases; J trimming: 7 bases; junction bases outside the gene matches: 12. The CDR3 consists of 16 residues. Germline CDR1 SGHRS, CDR2 YFSETQ. CDR3 residues: CASSLGAGTGLEKLFF. The CDR3 bases are TGCGCCAGCAGTTTAGGCGCCGGGACAGGGCTTGAAAAACTGTTTTTT.

This chain uses TRBV4-1 with TRBJ2-5; possibly TRBD2 for D (6 bases). Per germline, CDR1 MGHRA and CDR2 YSYEKL. This CDR3 spans 15 amino acids. Trimming stripped 0 bases from V and 5 bases from J, with 13 bases between. The CDR3 DNA reads as TGCGCCAGCAGCCAAGATGGAACTAGCCGGGAGACCCAGTACTTC. Its protein is CASSQDGTSRETQYF.

The gene calls are TRBV7-9 and TRBJ1-3; tentative D call: TRBD1 (5 bases). CDR1 and CDR2 from the germline V gene are SEHNR and FQNEAQ (reference sequence). CDR3 length: 12 amino acids. V shed 1 base and J shed 10 bases, with 8 bases lying between them. The CDR3 loop is CASSLGRETIYF. The DNA for the CDR3 is TGTGCCAGCAGCTTAGGCAGGGAAACCATATATTTT.

This clone appeared a single time. This chain links TRBV19 with TRBJ2-1; 12 bases line up with TRBD2. The CDR3 has 16 amino acids. Per the germline V gene, CDR1 is LNHDA and CDR2 is SQIVND (reference sequence). The V and J ends lost 3 bases and 4 bases, in that order; junction bases with no gene match: 4. The CDR3 spells CASSIIGLAGYNEQFF. For the CDR3, the DNA is TGTGCCAGTAGTATCATAGGACTAGCGGGGTACAATGAGCAGTTCTTC.

The chain couples TRBV12-5 to TRBJ2-1, with TRBD1 matching 7 bases. Germline V gene lookup returns CDR1 LGHNT and CDR2 FRNRAP. The trim removed 5 bases at V and 2 bases at J, leaving 9 bases unmatched. The CDR3 is 16 residues long. CDR3 in amino acids: CASGLRDSSTYNEQFF. Here the CDR3 DNA reads TGTGCTAGTGGTCTAAGGGACAGCTCTACCTACAATGAGCAGTTCTTC.

This chain connects TRBV24-1 to TRBJ1-5; TRBD1 is a possible D gene (6 bases). This CDR3 contains 14 residues. Germline values: CDR1 KGHDR, CDR2 SFDVKD. Trimming removed 9 bases from V and 3 bases from J, with 14 bases in between. The CDR3 DNA reads TGTGCCACCGCGTCAGGACAGCTCAATCAGCCCCAGCATTTT. As protein: CATASGQLNQPQHF.

The chain couples TRBV15 to TRBJ2-2; D remains unclear. The germline CDR1 and CDR2 sequences are LNHNV and YYDKDF (reference sequence). Deletions cut 1 base from V and 1 base from J, with 4 bases between. The CDR3 contains 14 residues. CDR3 sequence reads: CATSRGQNTGELFF. The CDR3 nucleotides are TGTGCCACCAGCAGAGGGCAGAACACCGGGGAGCTGTTTTTT.

V and J are TRBV10-1 and TRBJ1-1; weak D call: TRBD1 (5 bases). There are 15 residues in the CDR3. Trimming took off 3 bases at V and 0 bases at J, with 11 bases between the two ends. Germline V gives CDR1 WNHNN, CDR2 SYGVQD (reference sequence). CDR3 region: CASSDQTEMNTEAFF. Written as DNA, the CDR3 is TGCGCCAGCAGTGACCAGACAGAGATGAACACTGAAGCTTTCTTT.

The chain employs TRBV21-1 and TRBJ1-2; the table's D call, TRBD1, has no DNA check behind it. TRBV21-1 is a pseudogene segment. CDR3 length: 15 residues. CDR3 in amino acids: CASSSPGQETYGYTF. Written as DNA, the CDR3 is TGTGCCAGCAGCAGTCCGGGACAGGAGACCTATGGCTACACCTTC.

This chain links TRBV5-1 with TRBJ1-2, with 7 positions matching TRBD1. From germline, CDR1 is SGHRS and CDR2 YFSETQ. J lost 3 bases, V lost 4 bases, and 3 bases had no gene match. This CDR3 contains 13 residues. CDR3 amino acids: CASSPTGDYGYTF. In DNA form, the CDR3 reads TGCGCCAGCAGCCCAACAGGGGACTATGGCTACACCTTC.

J is TRBJ1-6 and V is TRBV30; D gene unclear. Trimming pared 0 bases from V and 10 bases from J, leaving 16 bases between. This CDR3 is built from 15 residues. Per the germline V gene, CDR1 is GTSNPN and CDR2 is SVGIG (reference sequence). CDR3 amino acids: CAWSVSRGAGSPLHF. The CDR3, as DNA: TGTGCCTGGAGTGTATCTCGGGGAGCGGGCTCACCCCTCCACTTT.

This chain connects TRBV5-4 to TRBJ2-2, with 8 positions matching TRBD1. Germline V lookup: CDR1 SGHNT, CDR2 YYREEE (reference sequence). This CDR3 is built from 16 residues. Trimming took 4 bases from V and 2 from J; bases not matched to a gene: 7. The DNA of the CDR3 is TGTGCCAGCAGCCCCGGGACAGGAATCAACACCGGGGAGCTGTTTTTT. Protein sequence: CASSPGTGINTGELFF.

This clone has only a few counts. The J gene is TRBJ1-6, the V gene TRBV29-1, with 7 bases matching TRBD1. Germline CDR1 is SQVTM and CDR2 is ANQGSEA. V dropped 3 bases and J dropped 9; count of bases not matched to a gene: 5. There are 13 residues in the CDR3. The chain's CDR3 is CSVDNRGFSPLHF. CDR3 DNA: TGCAGCGTTGATAACAGGGGTTTTTCACCCCTCCACTTT.

This chain's CDR3 is CASSPYPPGDEQYV. Written as DNA, the CDR3 is TGTGCCAGCAGTCCCTACCCCCCGGGGGACGAGCAGTACGTC. The genes are TRBV28 and TRBJ2-7, with a possible D match to TRBD2 (6 bases). The CDR3 is 14 amino acids. V lost 5 bases, J lost 5 bases, and 16 bases lay in between. The germline gives CDR1 MDHEN, CDR2 SYDVKM.